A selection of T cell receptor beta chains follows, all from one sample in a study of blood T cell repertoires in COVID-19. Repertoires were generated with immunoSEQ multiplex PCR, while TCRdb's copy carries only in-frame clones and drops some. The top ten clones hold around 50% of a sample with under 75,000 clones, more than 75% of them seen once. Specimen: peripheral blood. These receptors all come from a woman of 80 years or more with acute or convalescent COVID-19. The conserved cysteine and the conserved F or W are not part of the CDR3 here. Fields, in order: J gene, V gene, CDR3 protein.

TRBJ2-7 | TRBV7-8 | ASSLAGTGNNEQY
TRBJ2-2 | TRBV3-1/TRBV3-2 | ASSPGVHAGELF
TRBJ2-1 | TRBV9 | ASSPRTGDNEQF
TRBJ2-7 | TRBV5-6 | ASSSGQPTLSYPGY
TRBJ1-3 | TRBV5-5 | ASHQQDRGTLTGNTIY
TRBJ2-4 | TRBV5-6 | ASNRLTGAGRAKNIQY
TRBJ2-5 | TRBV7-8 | ASSLDRTSMFETQY
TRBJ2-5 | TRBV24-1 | ATSDRRREGRETQY
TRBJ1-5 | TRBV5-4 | ASSLQGREPQH
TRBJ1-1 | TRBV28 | ASSAGGLTEAF
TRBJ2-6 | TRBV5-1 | ASSLTGSGANVLT
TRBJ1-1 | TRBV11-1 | ASSPPGGNTEAF
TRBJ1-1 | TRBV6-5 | ASSAAGVGNTEAF
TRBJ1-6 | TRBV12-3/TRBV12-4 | ASTKGANSPLH
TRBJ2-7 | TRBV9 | ASSPRTSGIYEQY
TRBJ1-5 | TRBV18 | ASSPPDRRNQPQH
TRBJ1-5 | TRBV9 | ASSVGGVEGQPQH
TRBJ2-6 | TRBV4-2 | ASSQGTGESGANVLT
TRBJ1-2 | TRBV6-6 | ASTAGGAYGYT
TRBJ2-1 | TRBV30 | AWSPGLAGSGEQF
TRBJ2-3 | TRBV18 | ASSQGAPPDTQY
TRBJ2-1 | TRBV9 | ASSAGSGRVSYNEQF
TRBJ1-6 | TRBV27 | ASSFDRELNSPLH
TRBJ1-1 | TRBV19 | ASKYRATLWNTEAF
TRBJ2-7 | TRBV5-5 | ASSSRFGTGLSYEQY
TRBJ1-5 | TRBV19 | ASSIDMTGIRPQH
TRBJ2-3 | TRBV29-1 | SVGAGGTDTQY
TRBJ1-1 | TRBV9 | ASSVVRGNTEAF
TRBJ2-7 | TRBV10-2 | ASSDDRAFLLAGDHEQY
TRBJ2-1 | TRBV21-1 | ASSKDRTGSKDNEQF
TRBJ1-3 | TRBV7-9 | ASSHRAGDGNTIY
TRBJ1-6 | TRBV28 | ASRTRDRGNSPLH
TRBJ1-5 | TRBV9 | ASSVARGSNQPQH
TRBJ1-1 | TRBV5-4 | ASSKGTSGGDVVTEAF